These 5 T cell receptor beta chains originate from one sample sequenced in a study of T cells after yellow fever vaccination. MiXCR was run by TCRdb on the 5' RACE reads, yielding one entry per CDR3 protein. The repertoire consists of around 590,000 distinct CDR3 sequences, with approximately 13% occurring once and the leading ten covering about 15%. This specimen consisted of PBMCs, obtained on the day of the yellow fever booster vaccination. These receptors all come from a man aged 25-45 years who received the YFV17D yellow fever vaccine.

There are a few counts of this clonotype. The chain joins TRBV13 to TRBJ1-1; D uncertain. The length of the CDR3 is 17 residues. CDR1 is PRHDT and CDR2 is FYEKMQ in the germline V gene (reference sequence). V was trimmed by 1 base and J by 0 bases, leaving 15 bases between them. The CDR3 DNA follows: TGTGCCAGCAGCTTAGCCCAACCCGGACGGATGAACACTGAAGCTTTCTTT. Its translation: CASSLAQPGRMNTEAFF. The whole variable domain, remainder taken from reference TRBV13 and TRBJ1-1, is AAGVIQSPRHLIKEKRETATLKCYPIPRHDTVYWYQQGPGQDPQFLISFYEKMQSDKGSIPDRFSAQQFSDYHSELNMSSLELGDSALYFCASSLAQPGRMNTEAFFGQGTRLTVV.

The chain employs TRBV19 and TRBJ1-4, with D hard to call. From germline, CDR1 is LNHDA and CDR2 SQIVND (reference sequence). Trimming stripped 3 bases from V and 6 bases from J, with 11 bases between. The CDR3 is made up of 14 amino acids. The CDR3, as DNA: TGTGCCAGTAGTATGACTGGTTCTGATGAAAAACTGTTTTTT. Its protein product is CASSMTGSDEKLFF. Full variable domain (rest looked up from reference TRBV19 and TRBJ1-4): DGGITQSPKYLFRKEGQNVTLSCEQNLNHDAMYWYRQDPGQGLRLIYYSQIVNDFQKGDIAEGYSVSREKKESFPLTVTSAQKNPTAFYLCASSMTGSDEKLFFGSGTQLSVL.

Only a few counts were recorded for this clonotype. The chain uses TRBV11-1 and TRBJ2-1; 12 nucleotides match TRBD2. This CDR3 is 16 amino acids long. The germline V gene has CDR1 SGHAT and CDR2 FQDESV (reference sequence). The trim removed 5 bases at V and 5 bases at J, leaving 7 bases unmatched. The CDR3 bases are TGTGCCAGCAGCCCCTCTCGACTAGCGGGAGACAATGAGCAGTTCTTC. Translation: CASSPSRLAGDNEQFF.

This clonotype was seen a handful of times. The chain recombines TRBV5-1 with TRBJ2-7; the D call may be TRBD1 or TRBD2 (5 bases each). The CDR3 spans 14 residues. With 2 bases removed from V and 5 bases from J, the gap between germline ends came to 14 bases. The germline CDR1 and CDR2 sequences are SGHRS and YFSETQ. CDR3 bases: TGCGCCAGCAGCTTTCGGGGCAGGGAACACGAGCAGTACTTC. Amino acid sequence: CASSFRGREHEQYF.

The V gene is TRBV6-5, the J gene TRBJ2-1; 8 nucleotides match TRBD2. CDR3 size: 18 residues. V trimming: 0 bases; J trimming: 9 bases; junction bases outside the gene matches: 16. Germline values: CDR1 MNHEY, CDR2 SVGAGI. The CDR3 loop reads CASSYSSGGPDDNGEQFF. CDR3 DNA sequence: TGTGCCAGCAGTTACTCGAGCGGGGGTCCGGACGATAACGGTGAGCAGTTCTTC.